This T cell receptor (beta chain) was retrieved from a study of shared clonotypes between healthy human individuals. The CDR3 spans 14 residues. Looked up from germline, CDR1 is ENHRY and CDR2 is SYGVKD. V was cut by 9 bases and J by 4 bases, with 15 bases left in between. TCRdb's table, derived via immunoSEQ multiplex PCR, lists solely in-frame clones and lacks some. Altogether roughly 2 million clones are present, roughly 94% being singletons, with the ten largest covering roughly 0.13%. Overall study results and limits: Having only a few donors restricted how much genetic and exposure-history diversity was captured. The four-donor shared clonotypes exceeded non-shared clonotypes in generation probability, with non-shared ones scoring lower.

Comment on this clone: What it recognizes is unknown.

The sequencing input was naive CD4+ T cells sorted from blood. Subset in this sample: CD45RA+ positively selected. The receptor's source is a man between 18 and 29 years old in good health. This chain uses TRBV10-3 with TRBJ1-4, with D possibly matching TRBD1 (6 bases). This CDR3 reads CAIGTTTNNEKLFF. The CDR3 DNA reads TGTGCCATTGGGACAACCACAAATAATGAAAAACTGTTTTTT.